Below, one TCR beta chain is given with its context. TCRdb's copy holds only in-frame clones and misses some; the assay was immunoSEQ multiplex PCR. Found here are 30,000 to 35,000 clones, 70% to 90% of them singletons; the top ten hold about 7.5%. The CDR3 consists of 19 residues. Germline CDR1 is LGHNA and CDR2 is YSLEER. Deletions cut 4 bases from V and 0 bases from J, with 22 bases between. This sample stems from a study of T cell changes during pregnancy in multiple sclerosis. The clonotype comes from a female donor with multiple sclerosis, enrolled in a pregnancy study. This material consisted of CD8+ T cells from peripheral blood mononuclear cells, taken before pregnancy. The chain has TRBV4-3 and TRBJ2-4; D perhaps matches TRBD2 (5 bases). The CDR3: CASSPDPFKEDLAKNIQYF. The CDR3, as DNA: TGCGCCAGCAGCCCAGATCCCTTCAAGGAGGACCTAGCCAAAAACATTCAGTACTTC.